This entry lists 25 T cell receptor beta chains sequenced from one sample in a study of long-term antiretroviral therapy in people with HIV. The run of the v3.0 immunoSEQ assay was at survey level. Measured with immunoSEQ multiplex PCR; TCRdb has only the in-frame clones, and not every one. The sample holds some 9,600 clones, over 80% seen once. Material: unsorted PBMCs, obtained 0.3 years before starting antiretroviral therapy. The receptors here all came from a man in his thirties or forties with HIV.

The chain carries TRBV5-4 and TRBJ1-2; unclear D gene. CDR1 and CDR2 from the germline V gene are SGHNT and YYREEE (reference sequence). Deletions cut 0 bases from V and 7 bases from J, with 7 bases between. The CDR3 extends over 12 amino acids. The chain's CDR3 is CASSLDYSGYTF. Here the CDR3 DNA reads TGTGCCAGCAGCTTGGATTACAGTGGCTACACCTTC.

The chain has TRBV13 and TRBJ2-2; D may be TRBD1 (5 bases). Trimming pared 5 bases from V and 3 bases from J, leaving 10 bases between. Germline V CDR1 and CDR2: PRHDT, FYEKMQ (reference sequence). This CDR3 spans 14 amino acids. CDR3 bases: TGTGCCAGCAGCCCAAGGGGCGACACCGGGGAGCTGTTTTTT. This translates into CASSPRGDTGELFF.

V gene TRBV27 combines with J gene TRBJ2-3, with 7 bases fitting TRBD2. Trimming took 2 bases from V and 0 from J; bases not matched to a gene: 11. Per germline, CDR1 MNHEY and CDR2 SMNVEV (reference sequence). The CDR3 length is 18 residues. The CDR3 loop reads CASSLARRGISSTDTQYF. CDR3 in DNA: TGTGCCAGCAGTTTAGCTAGGCGGGGGATTTCTAGCACAGATACGCAGTATTTT.

This clone has just a few counts. This chain joins TRBV7-9 and TRBJ1-1; D perhaps matches TRBD1 (5 bases). The germline V gene has CDR1 SEHNR and CDR2 FQNEAQ (reference sequence). Trimming took 4 bases from V and 1 from J, leaving 10 bases between them. There are 14 residues in the CDR3. The CDR3 region has the DNA TGTGCCAGCAGCTGGGCAGGACAGAACACTGAAGCTTTCTTT. This sequence encodes CASSWAGQNTEAFF.

The rearrangement links TRBV4-3 to TRBJ2-7; D might be TRBD2 (7 bases). Trimming removed 3 bases from V and 5 bases from J, with 17 bases in between. The V gene's germline CDR1 is LGHNA and CDR2 YSLEER. The CDR3 contains 15 residues. The CDR3 protein is CASSHLHGGAHEQYF. The DNA of the CDR3 is TGCGCCAGCAGCCACCTCCATGGGGGGGCTCACGAGCAGTACTTC.

This chain joins TRBV27 and TRBJ1-5; D call uncertain. Germline CDR1 MNHEY, CDR2 SMNVEV (reference sequence). This CDR3 has 13 amino acids. Trimming removed 4 bases from V and 6 bases from J, with 10 bases in between. Here the CDR3 DNA reads TGTGCCAGCAGTTCGGATGTCTTTCAGCCCCAGCATTTT. The encoded protein is CASSSDVFQPQHF.

The chain couples TRBV9 to TRBJ2-5; TRBD2 matches 11 bases. Germline CDR1 is SGDLS and CDR2 is YYNGEE. The CDR3 extends over 16 amino acids. Germline trimming cut 3 bases from V and 5 bases from J; bases unmatched to any gene: 9. The CDR3 spells CASSAEYSGGAETQYF. DNA of the CDR3: TGTGCCAGCAGCGCCGAATATAGCGGGGGGGCGGAGACCCAGTACTTC.

The rearrangement joins TRBV18 to TRBJ1-5; D uncertain. Germline CDR1 reads KGHSH; CDR2 reads LQKENI. The CDR3 covers 14 residues. Trimming cost V 4 bases and J 12 bases, with 19 bases left between them. In nucleotides, the CDR3 is TGTGCCAGCTCACGCGACGGAATCGACGGACTCCAGCATTTT. Its protein product is CASSRDGIDGLQHF.

The rearrangement joins TRBV5-1 to TRBJ2-2; D tentatively reads TRBD1 or TRBD2 (6 bases each). The CDR3 has 15 amino acids. The ends were cut back, 3 bases at V and 4 bases at J, with 13 bases in the middle. Per germline, CDR1 SGHRS and CDR2 YFSETQ. DNA of the CDR3: TGCGCCAGCAGCTCGGAGGGGGGTCGCACCGGGGAGCTGTTTTTT. It codes for CASSSEGGRTGELFF.

V and J are TRBV6-5 and TRBJ2-1; D may be TRBD1 (6 bases). Germline assignment: CDR1 MNHEY and CDR2 SVGAGI. Trimming shortened V by 3 bases and J by 2 bases, and 11 bases separated the two germline ends. The CDR3 totals 15 residues. CDR3 in amino acids: CASSYGQGPYNEQFF. The CDR3 DNA reads TGTGCCAGCAGTTATGGGCAGGGGCCCTACAATGAGCAGTTCTTC.

This clone was seen only once. The J gene is TRBJ2-2, the V gene TRBV15; D is perhaps TRBD1 or TRBD2 (5 bases each). The germline V and J ends were trimmed by 5 bases and 3 bases, with 10 bases remaining between them. Per germline, CDR1 LNHNV and CDR2 YYDKDF (reference sequence). The CDR3 contains 14 residues. The CDR3 nucleotides read TGTGCCACCAGCTCGGGGACGGACACCGGGGAGCTGTTTTTT. It translates to CATSSGTDTGELFF.

This clone was detected once. CDR3 coding DNA: TGTGCCAGCAGCTTGGGCAGCCTACGAGGGTCTAGGTACAATGAGCAGTTCTTC. Protein: CASSLGSLRGSRYNEQFF. J is TRBJ2-1 and V is TRBV7-9, with D maybe TRBD2 (5 bases). The V end lost 3 bases, the J end lost 4 bases, and 22 bases lay between the germline ends. This CDR3 comprises 18 residues. CDR1 SEHNR and CDR2 FQNEAQ come from the germline V gene (reference sequence).

The V and J genes are TRBV20-1 and TRBJ1-3; D may be TRBD1 (5 bases). The CDR3 length is 11 residues. Germline V lookup: CDR1 DFQATT, CDR2 SNEGSKA (reference sequence). The V gene lost 7 bases and the J gene lost 2 bases, with 6 bases spanning the gap. The CDR3 protein is CSVGAGNTIYF. DNA for the CDR3: TGCAGTGTAGGGGCTGGAAACACCATATATTTT.

This rearrangement joins TRBV11-2 to TRBJ2-7; D gene uncertain. This CDR3 is 11 amino acids long. V lost 2 bases, J lost 3 bases, and 2 bases lay in between. Germline lookup yields CDR1 SGHAT and CDR2 FQNNGV. The CDR3 reads CASSLLYEQYF. The CDR3 nucleotides are TGTGCCAGCAGCTTACTCTACGAGCAGTACTTC.

The chain combines TRBV6-5 with TRBJ2-7; D is unclear. Germline CDR1 reads MNHEY; CDR2 reads SVGAGI. This CDR3 has 14 residues. V was shortened by 0 bases and J by 5 bases, with 11 bases between the two germline ends. The CDR3 DNA is TGTGCCAGCAGTTACTCCGGTCTCGGTAACGAGCAGTACTTC. This gives the protein CASSYSGLGNEQYF.

This chain joins TRBV4-3 and TRBJ1-3; 8 bases agree with TRBD1. This CDR3 is 17 amino acids long. CDR1 LGHNA and CDR2 YSLEER come from the germline V gene. V was pared by 1 base and J by 0 bases, with 5 bases of the junction left unmatched. CDR3 bases: TGCGCCAGCAGCCAAGGATTAGGACAGGGCTCTGGAAACACCATATATTTT. Translation gives CASSQGLGQGSGNTIYF.

The chain links TRBV27 to TRBJ2-2; 10 nucleotides line up with TRBD1. The CDR3 is 17 amino acids. Germline V lookup: CDR1 MNHEY, CDR2 SMNVEV (reference sequence). V was pared by 6 bases and J by 2 bases, with 9 bases of the junction left unmatched. The CDR3 sequence is CASSPTGQGVNTGELFF. CDR3 bases: TGTGCCAGCAGCCCCACCGGACAGGGGGTAAACACCGGGGAGCTGTTTTTT.

The rearrangement links TRBV7-2 to TRBJ2-2, with TRBD2 matching 8 bases. This CDR3 is built from 15 residues. The V gene's germline CDR1 is SGHTA and CDR2 FQGNSA. V was clipped by 5 bases and J by 4 bases; unmatched bases: 6. The CDR3 loop is CASSVGLATTGELFF. CDR3 nucleotides: TGTGCCAGCAGCGTAGGACTAGCTACCACCGGGGAGCTGTTTTTT.

The V and J genes are TRBV28 and TRBJ2-1; the D is unclear. CDR1 is MDHEN, CDR2 SYDVKM, per germline. CDR3 length: 11 amino acids. V was shortened by 4 bases and J by 7 bases, with 5 bases between the two germline ends. The CDR3 DNA follows: TGTGCCAGCAGTTCCCTGAATGAGCAGTTCTTC. This encodes CASSSLNEQFF.

The V gene is TRBV7-9, the J gene TRBJ1-2; TRBD1 matches at 7 bases. With 10 bases clipped from V and 2 bases from J, the junction kept 10 bases outside the gene matches. The germline V gene has CDR1 SEHNR and CDR2 FQNEAQ (reference sequence). The CDR3 has 14 residues. For the CDR3, the DNA is TGTGCCATCCGGGACAGCTCCTTCAACTATGGCTACACCTTC. Translating gives CAIRDSSFNYGYTF.

The chain carries TRBV5-4 and TRBJ2-5, with TRBD2 identical over 7 bases. The CDR3 runs to 15 residues. The V gene end was trimmed by 4 bases and the J gene end by 5 bases; junction bases not matched to a gene: 11. CDR1 and CDR2 (germline): SGHNT, YYREEE (reference sequence). The CDR3 reads CASSPPGGAVETQYF. The CDR3 bases are TGTGCCAGCAGCCCGCCGGGGGGAGCGGTGGAGACCCAGTACTTC.

The sample holds one count of this clone. The chain links TRBV27 to TRBJ2-7; D possibly corresponds to TRBD1 (5 bases). Trimming left V 3 bases short and J 0 bases short, with 6 bases between. CDR1 MNHEY and CDR2 SMNVEV come from the germline V gene (reference sequence). This CDR3 is built from 13 residues. Here the CDR3 DNA reads TGTGCCAGCAGTTTTGACAGCTCCTACGAGCAGTACTTC. This codes for CASSFDSSYEQYF.

As DNA, the CDR3 is TGCAGTGCTAGTAGCGCAGATACGCAGTATTTT. The encoded protein is CSASSADTQYF. V and J are TRBV20-1 and TRBJ2-3; a possible D gene is TRBD2 (5 bases). Germline V gene sequence: CDR1 DFQATT, CDR2 SNEGSKA (reference sequence). With 3 bases removed from V and 4 bases from J, the gap between germline ends came to 5 bases. The CDR3 contains 11 residues.

J is TRBJ2-5 and V is TRBV25-1; 11 nucleotides align to TRBD2. Germline-derived CDR1 and CDR2 are MGHDK and SYGVNS. V gave up 6 bases and J gave up 1 base; unmatched junction bases: 10. CDR3 size: 17 residues. The CDR3 DNA reads TGTGCCAGCAGGCCAACTAGCGGGAGCCCATTCCAAGAGACCCAGTACTTC. Translated: CASRPTSGSPFQETQYF.

Comment on this clone: This likely comes from a read error, as the CDR3 has no conserved phenylalanine or tryptophan at its end. The chain links TRBV5-6 to TRBJ2-7; the D gene is possibly TRBD2 (5 bases). The V end was cut by 7 bases, the J end by 2 bases, with 22 bases between. The CDR3 has 16 residues. The germline V gene encodes CDR1 SGHDT and CDR2 YYEEEE. CDR3 in DNA: TGTGCCAGCCAACTTTACCGGGGTCCGGGTCCCTACGAGCAGTACCTC. It translates to CASQLYRGPGPYEQYL.